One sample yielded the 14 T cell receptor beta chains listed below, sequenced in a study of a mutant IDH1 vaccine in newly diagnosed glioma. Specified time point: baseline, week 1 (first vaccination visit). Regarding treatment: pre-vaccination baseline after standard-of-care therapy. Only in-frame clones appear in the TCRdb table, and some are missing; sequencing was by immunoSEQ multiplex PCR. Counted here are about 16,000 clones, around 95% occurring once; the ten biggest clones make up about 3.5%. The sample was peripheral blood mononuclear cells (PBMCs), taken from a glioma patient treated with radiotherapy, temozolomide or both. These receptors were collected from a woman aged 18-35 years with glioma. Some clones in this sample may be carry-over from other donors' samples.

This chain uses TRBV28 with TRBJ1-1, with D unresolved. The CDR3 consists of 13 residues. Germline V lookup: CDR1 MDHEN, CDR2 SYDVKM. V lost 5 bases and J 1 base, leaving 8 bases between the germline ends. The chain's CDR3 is CASSLARNTEAFF. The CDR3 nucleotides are TGTGCCAGCAGTCTGGCACGGAACACTGAAGCTTTCTTT.

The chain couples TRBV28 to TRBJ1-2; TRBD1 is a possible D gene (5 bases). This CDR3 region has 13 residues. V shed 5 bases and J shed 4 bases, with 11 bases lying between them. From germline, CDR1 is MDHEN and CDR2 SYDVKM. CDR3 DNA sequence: TGTGCCAGCAGTACGGGACTGGGCTATGGCTACACCTTC. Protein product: CASSTGLGYGYTF.

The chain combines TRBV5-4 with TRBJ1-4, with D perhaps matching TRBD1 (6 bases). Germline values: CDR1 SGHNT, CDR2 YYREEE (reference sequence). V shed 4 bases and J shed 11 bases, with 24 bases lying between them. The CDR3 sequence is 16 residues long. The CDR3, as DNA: TGTGCCAGCAGCCCGACCGGGGGCTCCCTGGGTGGGAAACTGTTTTTT. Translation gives CASSPTGGSLGGKLFF. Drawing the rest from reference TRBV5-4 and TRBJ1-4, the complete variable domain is ETGVTQSPTHLIKTRGQQVTLRCSSQSGHNTVSWYQQALGQGPQFIFQYYREEENGRGNFPPRFSGLQFPNYSSELNVNALELDDSALYLCASSPTGGSLGGKLFFGSGTQLSVL.

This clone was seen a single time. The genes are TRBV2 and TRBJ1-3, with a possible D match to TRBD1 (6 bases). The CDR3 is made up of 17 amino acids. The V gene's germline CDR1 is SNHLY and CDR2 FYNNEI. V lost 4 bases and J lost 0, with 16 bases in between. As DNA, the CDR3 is TGTGCCAGCAGTGGGCCGGACAGCGTGAGCTCTGGAAACACCATATATTTT. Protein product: CASSGPDSVSSGNTIYF.

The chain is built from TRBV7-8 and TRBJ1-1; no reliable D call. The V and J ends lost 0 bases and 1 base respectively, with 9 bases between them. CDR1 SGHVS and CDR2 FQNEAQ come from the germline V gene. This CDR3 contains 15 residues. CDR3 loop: CASSLAGLRNTEAFF. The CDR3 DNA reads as TGTGCCAGCAGCTTAGCGGGCCTGCGGAACACTGAAGCTTTCTTT.

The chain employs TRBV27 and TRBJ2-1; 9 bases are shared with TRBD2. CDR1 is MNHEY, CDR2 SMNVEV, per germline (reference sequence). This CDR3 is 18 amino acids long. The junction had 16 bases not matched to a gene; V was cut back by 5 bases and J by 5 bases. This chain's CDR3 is CASSAIGGRDFGDNEQFF. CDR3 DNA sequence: TGTGCCAGCAGTGCCATAGGCGGGAGGGACTTTGGGGACAATGAGCAGTTCTTC.

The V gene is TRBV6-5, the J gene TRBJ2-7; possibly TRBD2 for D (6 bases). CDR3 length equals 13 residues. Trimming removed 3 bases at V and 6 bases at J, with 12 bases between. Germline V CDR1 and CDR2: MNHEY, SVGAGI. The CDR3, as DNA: TGTGCCAGCAGTTATTTGGGGACTCTCGAGCAGTACTTC. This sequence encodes CASSYLGTLEQYF.

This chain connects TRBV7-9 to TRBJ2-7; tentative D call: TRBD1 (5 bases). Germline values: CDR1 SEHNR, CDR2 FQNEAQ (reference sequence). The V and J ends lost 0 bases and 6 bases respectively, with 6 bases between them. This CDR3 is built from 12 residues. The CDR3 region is CASSLAGVEQYF. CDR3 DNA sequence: TGTGCCAGCAGCTTAGCAGGGGTCGAGCAGTACTTC.

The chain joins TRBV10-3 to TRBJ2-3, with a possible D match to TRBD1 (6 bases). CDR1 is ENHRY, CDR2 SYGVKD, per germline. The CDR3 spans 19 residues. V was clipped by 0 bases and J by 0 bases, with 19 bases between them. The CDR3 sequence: CAISESSASGQSSTDTQYF. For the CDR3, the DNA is TGTGCCATCAGTGAGTCTAGTGCGTCCGGACAGTCTAGCACAGATACGCAGTATTTT.

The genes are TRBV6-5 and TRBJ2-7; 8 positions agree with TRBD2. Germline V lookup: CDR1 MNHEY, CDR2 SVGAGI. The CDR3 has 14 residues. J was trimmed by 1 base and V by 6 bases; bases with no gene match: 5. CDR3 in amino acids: CASSSGLASYEQYF. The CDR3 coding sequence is TGTGCCAGCAGCTCCGGACTAGCTTCCTACGAGCAGTACTTC.

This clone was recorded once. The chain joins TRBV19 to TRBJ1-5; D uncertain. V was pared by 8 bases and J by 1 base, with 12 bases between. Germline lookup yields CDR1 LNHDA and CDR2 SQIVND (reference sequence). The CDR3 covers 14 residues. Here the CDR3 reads CASDPGGSNQPQHF. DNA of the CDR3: TGTGCCAGTGACCCCGGAGGGAGCAATCAGCCCCAGCATTTT.

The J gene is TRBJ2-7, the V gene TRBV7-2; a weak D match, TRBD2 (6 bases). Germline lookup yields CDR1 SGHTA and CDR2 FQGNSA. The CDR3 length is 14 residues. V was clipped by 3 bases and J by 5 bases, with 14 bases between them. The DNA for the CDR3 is TGTGCCAGCAGCTTTGGGACTTCCCCCAACGAGCAGTACTTC. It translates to CASSFGTSPNEQYF.

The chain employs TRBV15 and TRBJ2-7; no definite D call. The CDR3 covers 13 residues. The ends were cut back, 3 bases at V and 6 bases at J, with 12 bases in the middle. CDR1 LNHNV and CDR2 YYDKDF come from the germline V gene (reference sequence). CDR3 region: CATSSDRIGEQYF. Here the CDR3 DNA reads TGTGCCACCAGCAGTGATAGGATAGGCGAGCAGTACTTC.

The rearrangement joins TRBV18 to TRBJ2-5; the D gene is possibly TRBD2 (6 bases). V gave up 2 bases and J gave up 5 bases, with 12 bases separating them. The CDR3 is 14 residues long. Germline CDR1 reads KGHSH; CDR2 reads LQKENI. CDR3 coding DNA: TGTGCCAGCTCACCAGGAGGGAATGCCGAGACCCAGTACTTC. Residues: CASSPGGNAETQYF.